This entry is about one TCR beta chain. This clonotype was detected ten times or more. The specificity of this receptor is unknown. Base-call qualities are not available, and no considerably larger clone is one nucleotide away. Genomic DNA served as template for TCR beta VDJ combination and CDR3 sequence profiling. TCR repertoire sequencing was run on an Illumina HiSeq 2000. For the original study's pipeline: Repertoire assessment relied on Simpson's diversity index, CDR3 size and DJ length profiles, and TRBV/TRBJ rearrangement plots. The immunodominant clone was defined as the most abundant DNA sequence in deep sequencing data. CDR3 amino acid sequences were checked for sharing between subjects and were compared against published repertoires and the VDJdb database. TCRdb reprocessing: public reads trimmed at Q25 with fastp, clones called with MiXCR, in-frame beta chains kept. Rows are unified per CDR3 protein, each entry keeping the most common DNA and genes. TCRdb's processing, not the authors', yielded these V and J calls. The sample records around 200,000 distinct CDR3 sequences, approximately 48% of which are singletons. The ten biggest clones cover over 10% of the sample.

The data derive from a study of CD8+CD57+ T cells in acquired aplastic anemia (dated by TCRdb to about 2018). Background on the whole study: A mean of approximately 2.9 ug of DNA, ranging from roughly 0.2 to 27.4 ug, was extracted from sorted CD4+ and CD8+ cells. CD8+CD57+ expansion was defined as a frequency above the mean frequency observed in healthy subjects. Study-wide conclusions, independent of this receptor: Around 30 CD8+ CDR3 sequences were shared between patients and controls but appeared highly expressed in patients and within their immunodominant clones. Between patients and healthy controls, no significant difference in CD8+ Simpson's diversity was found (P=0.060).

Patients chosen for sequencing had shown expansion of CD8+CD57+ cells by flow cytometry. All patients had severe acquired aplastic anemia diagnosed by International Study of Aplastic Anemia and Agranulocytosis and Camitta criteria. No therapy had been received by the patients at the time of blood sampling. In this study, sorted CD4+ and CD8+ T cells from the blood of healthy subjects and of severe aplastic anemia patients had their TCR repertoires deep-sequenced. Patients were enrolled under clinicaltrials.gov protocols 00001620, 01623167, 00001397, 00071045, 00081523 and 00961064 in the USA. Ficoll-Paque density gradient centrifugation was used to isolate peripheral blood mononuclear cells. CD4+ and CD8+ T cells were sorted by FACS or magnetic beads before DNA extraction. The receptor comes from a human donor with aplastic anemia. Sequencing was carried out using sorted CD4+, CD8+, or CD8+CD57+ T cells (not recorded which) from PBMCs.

The bases read TGTGCCAGTAGTCCTGTGGCAGGGGCCCGGAGTGAAGCTTTCTTT. Translated, it reads CASSPVAGARSEAFF. The chain employs TRBV19 and TRBJ1-1; a tentative D match to TRBD1 spans 6 bases. The cysteine opens and the phenylalanine closes a CDR3 of 15 amino acids. Only CDR3 DNA remains: 45 bases, in frame from the first base. The germline V gene (reference sequence) supplies CDR1 LNHDA and CDR2 SQIVND. V loses 5 bases of germline sequence and J loses 7 bases, and the interval between the two ends is 20 bases.